This T cell receptor (beta chain) was profiled in a study of OX40 agonist ivuxolimab in advanced cancers. Findings and limits, study-wide: Dose levels from 0.1 to 3.0 mg/kg saw CD4+ and CD8+ blood T cells expand clonally by week 6. Relatively little clonal expansion, among the lowest observed, appeared in partial responders at 0.1-3.0 mg/kg.

The assay was immunoSEQ multiplex PCR, and TCRdb's table has in-frame clones only and misses some. The table records 40,000 to 60,000 clones, 80% to 95% of them present only once. Notes on this clone: Its matching antigen is unknown.

Germline V gene data show CDR1 as MNHEY and CDR2 as SMNVEV (reference sequence). The CDR3 totals 14 residues. V was clipped by 6 bases and J by 3 bases; unmatched bases: 6. The clonotype comes from an adult with an advanced solid tumor such as melanoma, head and neck, liver or kidney cancer. The rearrangement uses TRBV27 and TRBJ2-5; 8 bases fit TRBD1. This sample comprised CD4+ or CD8+ T cells sorted from blood, obtained in a trial of the OX40 agonist ivuxolimab. The CDR3 spells CASSPGQAKETQYF. CDR3 DNA sequence: TGTGCCAGCAGCCCGGGACAGGCGAAAGAGACCCAGTACTTC.